One and the same sample provided the 30 T cell receptor beta chains below, sequenced in a study of radiotherapy plus CTLA-4 blockade in lung cancer. Some clones are missing from TCRdb's copy, which holds only in-frame ones; the method was immunoSEQ multiplex PCR. The data contain under 95,000 clones, 78% of them singletons. The sequencing here drew on peripheral blood, taken from a patient treated with radiotherapy plus ipilimumab. The receptors originated from a human donor with non-small cell lung cancer whose response to radiotherapy plus ipilimumab could not be evaluated. Some clones in this sample may be carry-over from other donors' samples.

The chain employs TRBV11-2 and TRBJ2-7, with TRBD2 matching over 10 bases. CDR1 is SGHAT, CDR2 FQNNGV, per germline. V lost 2 bases and J lost 7; bases outside the gene matches: 11. The CDR3 length is 16 residues. The CDR3 spells CASSLRPAGGPEEQYF. CDR3 DNA sequence: TGTGCCAGCAGCTTACGCCCAGCGGGGGGGCCGGAGGAGCAGTACTTC.

V and J are TRBV29-1 and TRBJ2-1; D uncertain. Germline assignment: CDR1 SQVTM and CDR2 ANQGSEA. The CDR3 is 11 residues long. V lost 5 bases to trimming and J lost 8 bases, with 10 bases between them. In DNA form, the CDR3 reads TGCAGCGTTCAGCAGGCTGATGAGCAGTTCTTC. Residues: CSVQQADEQFF.

The chain uses TRBV20-1 and TRBJ1-2, with TRBD1 as a possible D gene (5 bases). The CDR3 extends over 10 amino acids. Trimming took off 3 bases at V and 13 bases at J, with 12 bases between the two ends. The germline gives CDR1 DFQATT, CDR2 SNEGSKA (reference sequence). CDR3: CSASGSRGTF. For the CDR3, the DNA is TGCAGTGCTAGTGGAAGTAGGGGCACCTTC.

This clone was seen a few times. The V call is TRBV6-5, the J call TRBJ2-7, with TRBD2 identical over 10 bases. This CDR3 region has 14 residues. J lost 4 bases, V lost 2 bases, and 2 bases had no gene match. Looked up from germline, CDR1 is MNHEY and CDR2 is SVGAGI. The CDR3 spells CASSYALAGYEQYF. The DNA for the CDR3 is TGTGCCAGCAGTTACGCACTAGCGGGGTACGAGCAGTACTTC.

The rearrangement uses TRBV7-2 and TRBJ2-2; D might be TRBD1 (6 bases). The CDR3 contains 16 residues. V lost 5 bases to trimming and J lost 5 bases, with 18 bases between them. Germline CDR1 reads SGHTA; CDR2 reads FQGNSA. CDR3 sequence reads: CASSPRTASGTGELFF. DNA of the CDR3: TGTGCCAGCAGCCCGAGGACAGCCTCGGGGACCGGGGAGCTGTTTTTT.

The V call is TRBV4-2, the J call TRBJ2-7; a possible D gene is TRBD1 (6 bases). This CDR3 spans 16 amino acids. Germline V gene lookup returns CDR1 LGHNA and CDR2 YNFKEQ. Deletions cut 0 bases from V and 1 base from J, with 13 bases between. This CDR3 is CASSQERQGQSYEQYF. Here the CDR3 DNA reads TGTGCCAGCAGCCAAGAGCGGCAGGGGCAATCCTACGAGCAGTACTTC.

The chain is built from TRBV5-1 and TRBJ2-7; 7 nucleotides match TRBD1. Trimming removed 4 bases from V and 5 bases from J; junction bases left unmatched: 9. The CDR3 has 14 amino acids. Germline V gives CDR1 SGHRS, CDR2 YFSETQ. The DNA for the CDR3 is TGCGCCAGCAGCCCGAGACAGGGAAGCAACGAGCAGTACTTC. It specifies CASSPRQGSNEQYF.

In its sample, this clone was seen a few times. J is TRBJ2-7 and V is TRBV7-2; possible D gene TRBD1, 6 bases. V lost 1 base and J lost 4, with 11 bases in between. The CDR3 consists of 14 residues. The germline V gene has CDR1 SGHTA and CDR2 FQGNSA. The CDR3 DNA reads as TGTGCCAGCAGCTTAGGGGCGACAGGTTACGAGCAGTACTTC. Its protein product is CASSLGATGYEQYF.

This clone was observed a handful of times. This chain uses TRBV11-2 with TRBJ2-7; 12 bases map to TRBD2. V lost 5 bases and J lost 1; bases outside the gene matches: 3. The CDR3 has 15 residues. Germline loops: CDR1 SGHAT, CDR2 FQNNGV. CDR3 sequence: CASSPGLAGSYEQYF. DNA for the CDR3: TGTGCCAGCAGCCCAGGACTAGCGGGGTCCTACGAGCAGTACTTC.

This sequence joins TRBV18 and TRBJ2-3, with 9 positions matching TRBD2. V was pared by 3 bases and J by 2 bases, with 3 bases of the junction left unmatched. The length of the CDR3 is 15 residues. Germline V gene sequence: CDR1 KGHSH, CDR2 LQKENI. This CDR3 is CASSPLAGVTDTQYF. The CDR3 coding sequence is TGTGCCAGCTCACCTTTAGCGGGGGTCACAGATACGCAGTATTTT.

This rearrangement joins TRBV5-1 to TRBJ2-7; 9 bases line up with TRBD1. Trimming cost V 4 bases and J 7 bases; bases outside gene matches: 6. The CDR3 extends over 13 amino acids. Germline V gene data show CDR1 as SGHRS and CDR2 as YFSETQ. The CDR3 spells CASSVGQGKEQYF. The CDR3 region has the DNA TGCGCCAGCAGCGTGGGACAGGGAAAGGAGCAGTACTTC.

This chain connects TRBV4-2 to TRBJ2-1, with TRBD1 matching 9 bases. Trimming took 0 bases from V and 5 from J; bases not matched to a gene: 17. The length of the CDR3 is 20 residues. The germline V gene encodes CDR1 LGHNA and CDR2 YNFKEQ. The CDR3 bases are TGTGCCAGCAGCCAAGATCCCGCTACCGGATGGACAGGGGAAAACAATGAGCAGTTCTTC. Translating it yields CASSQDPATGWTGENNEQFF.

CDR3 amino acids: CASEPRGGNSPLHF. The CDR3 DNA sequence: TGTGCCAGTGAGCCCCGGGGGGGTAATTCACCCCTCCACTTT. The chain uses TRBV27 and TRBJ1-6, with D tentatively TRBD1 (5 bases). CDR3 length: 14 residues. Germline V CDR1 and CDR2: MNHEY, SMNVEV (reference sequence). V lost 9 bases and J 6 bases, leaving 15 bases between the germline ends.

This clone was observed once. The rearrangement uses TRBV2 and TRBJ1-5; a weak D match, TRBD1 (6 bases). This CDR3 has 13 residues. Germline assignment: CDR1 SNHLY and CDR2 FYNNEI. Trimming took 6 bases from V and 7 from J, leaving 13 bases between them. Written as DNA, the CDR3 is TGTGCCAGCAGCGGGGAGGGGGGACAGCCCCAGCATTTT. This gives the protein CASSGEGGQPQHF.

For this clone: One base separates it from a far larger clone, so it is likely a read error. DNA of the CDR3: TGTGACAGCAGCTTAGGACCGGGACAGGGGGCGAGTGGAAACACCATATATTTT. Its translation: CDSSLGPGQGASGNTIYF. The chain recombines TRBV7-9 with TRBJ1-3; TRBD1 aligns across 12 bases. The germline V gene has CDR1 SEHNR and CDR2 FQNEAQ (reference sequence). The CDR3 extends over 18 amino acids.

V and J are TRBV29-1 and TRBJ1-1, with D maybe TRBD1 (5 bases). The CDR3 has 11 residues. Deletions cut 5 bases from V and 5 bases from J, with 9 bases between. Germline lookup yields CDR1 SQVTM and CDR2 ANQGSEA. The CDR3 DNA follows: TGCAGCGTTACTAAGGGGACTGAAGCTTTCTTT. Translation gives CSVTKGTEAFF. Looking up the rest from reference TRBV29-1 and TRBJ1-1 gives the full variable domain: SAVISQKPSRDICQRGTSLTIQCQVDSQVTMMFWYRQQPGQSLTLIATANQGSEATYESGFVIDKFPISRPNLTFSTLTVSNMSPEDSSIYLCSVTKGTEAFFGQGTRLTVV.

This chain links TRBV7-9 with TRBJ1-4; TRBD1 is a possible D gene (5 bases). Trimming pared 8 bases from V and 8 bases from J, leaving 15 bases between. Germline-derived CDR1 and CDR2 are SEHNR and FQNEAQ (reference sequence). The CDR3 is made up of 13 amino acids. CDR3 protein: CASGGMPGEKLFF. The CDR3 nucleotides are TGTGCCAGCGGGGGGATGCCGGGGGAAAAACTGTTTTTT.

This clone was observed a single time. The chain carries TRBV5-1 and TRBJ2-3, with D possibly matching TRBD2 (6 bases). V gave up 4 bases and J gave up 0 bases, with 15 bases separating them. Germline V gene lookup returns CDR1 SGHRS and CDR2 YFSETQ. The CDR3 length is 16 residues. Here the CDR3 DNA reads TGCGCCAGCAGCCCAAAGATGCGGGGAAGCACAGATACGCAGTATTTT. It codes for CASSPKMRGSTDTQYF.

In its sample, this clone was seen a few times. The V gene is TRBV11-2, the J gene TRBJ2-5; 7 nucleotides line up with TRBD2. V lost 0 bases and J lost 2; bases outside the gene matches: 6. CDR1 is SGHAT, CDR2 FQNNGV, per germline. CDR3 length equals 16 residues. CDR3 nucleotide sequence: TGTGCCAGCAGCTTAGACCTAGCGGATATTCAAGAGACCCAGTACTTC. Residues: CASSLDLADIQETQYF.

The genes are TRBV2 and TRBJ2-2; D is perhaps TRBD1 (6 bases). Trimming cost V 9 bases and J 4 bases, with 18 bases left between them. CDR3 length equals 15 residues. Germline lookup yields CDR1 SNHLY and CDR2 FYNNEI. CDR3 bases: TGTGCCAGTACATCTCAGCAGGGGAGCACCGGGGAGCTGTTTTTT. This gives the protein CASTSQQGSTGELFF.

The chain links TRBV30 to TRBJ1-1, with D possibly matching TRBD1 (6 bases). CDR3 length: 13 residues. Trimming cost V 3 bases and J 1 base, with 9 bases left between them. CDR1 and CDR2 (germline): GTSNPN, SVGIG (reference sequence). The CDR3 spells CAWSQDRNTEAFF. The CDR3 region has the DNA TGTGCCTGGAGCCAGGACAGGAACACTGAAGCTTTCTTT.

The rearrangement links TRBV5-1 to TRBJ2-7; TRBD1 is a possible D gene (6 bases). V gave up 0 bases and J gave up 2 bases, with 15 bases separating them. The CDR3 consists of 16 residues. Germline assignment: CDR1 SGHRS and CDR2 YFSETQ. CDR3 DNA sequence: TGCGCCAGCAGCTTGGTCGTTTGGGACAACCCCTACGAGCAGTACTTC. Amino acid sequence: CASSLVVWDNPYEQYF.

The chain uses TRBV5-1 and TRBJ1-1; no clear D gene. The V and J ends lost 0 bases and 5 bases respectively, with 5 bases between them. Germline V lookup: CDR1 SGHRS, CDR2 YFSETQ. CDR3 size: 12 residues. The CDR3 here is CASSLGDTEAFF. CDR3 in DNA: TGCGCCAGCAGCTTGGGAGATACTGAAGCTTTCTTT.

This chain links TRBV7-6 with TRBJ2-3, with TRBD1 as a possible D gene (6 bases). Germline assignment: CDR1 SGHVS and CDR2 FNYEAQ. The length of the CDR3 is 16 residues. Trimming pared 5 bases from V and 2 bases from J, leaving 17 bases between. The CDR3 sequence is CASSPAAGDITDTQYF. DNA for the CDR3: TGTGCCAGCAGCCCAGCGGCAGGGGACATCACAGATACGCAGTATTTT. The full variable domain, rest sourced from reference TRBV7-6 and TRBJ2-3, is GAGVSQSPRYKVTKRGQDVALRCDPISGHVSLYWYRQALGQGPEFLTYFNYEAQQDKSGLPNDRFSAERPEGSISTLTIQRTEQRDSAMYRCASSPAAGDITDTQYFGPGTRLTVL.

The chain recombines TRBV18 with TRBJ2-7; D remains ambiguous. Germline-derived CDR1 and CDR2 are KGHSH and LQKENI. The V gene lost 3 bases and the J gene lost 5 bases, with 8 bases spanning the gap. CDR3 length: 12 residues. In DNA form, the CDR3 reads TGTGCCAGCTCACCCGAGGTGAACGAGCAGTACTTC. Its protein is CASSPEVNEQYF.

This chain uses TRBV2 with TRBJ1-6; the D gene is possibly TRBD1 (6 bases). Germline loops: CDR1 SNHLY, CDR2 FYNNEI. The CDR3 has 13 residues. V lost 3 bases and J 7 bases, leaving 7 bases between the germline ends. The CDR3 DNA sequence: TGTGCCAGCAGTGACAGGGGAAATTCACCCCTCCACTTT. Its protein is CASSDRGNSPLHF.

Remarks on this clone: The same CDR3 can be traced to other DNA sequences in this sample. The chain joins TRBV9 to TRBJ1-3; D uncertain. Germline V CDR1 and CDR2: SGDLS, YYNGEE. The CDR3 loop spans 15 amino acids. Trimming pared 0 bases from V and 2 bases from J, leaving 9 bases between. The CDR3 loop is CASSVDGRPGNTIYF. The CDR3 DNA follows: TGTGCCAGCAGCGTAGATGGGAGGCCTGGAAACACCATATATTTT.

The chain links TRBV19 to TRBJ2-7, with D tentatively TRBD1 (6 bases). The CDR3 runs 14 residues. V lost 5 bases, J lost 0 bases, and 11 bases lay in between. Germline lookup yields CDR1 LNHDA and CDR2 SQIVND (reference sequence). CDR3: CASSPGQHSYEQYF. The CDR3 DNA follows: TGTGCCAGTAGTCCAGGACAGCACTCCTACGAGCAGTACTTC.

V and J are TRBV5-1 and TRBJ2-7; the D gene is possibly TRBD2 (6 bases). Per germline, CDR1 SGHRS and CDR2 YFSETQ. The CDR3 runs to 15 residues. Trimming shortened V by 1 base and J by 5 bases, and 16 bases separated the two germline ends. The DNA for the CDR3 is TGCGCCAGCAGCTTGACGGGGGTTAATCGTGACGAGCAGTACTTC. Translating it yields CASSLTGVNRDEQYF.

The chain links TRBV7-8 to TRBJ1-2; no reliable D call. Germline V CDR1 and CDR2: SGHVS, FQNEAQ. CDR3 size: 12 residues. V was clipped by 5 bases and J by 8 bases, with 12 bases between them. CDR3 coding DNA: TGTGCCAGCAGCACCTCAGGTGGCGGCTACACCTTC. This translates into CASSTSGGGYTF.